These 6 T cell receptor beta chains share one sample of origin, sequenced in a study of PD-L1 blockade in urothelial cancer (dated by TCRdb to about 2017). The library came from the immunoSEQ multiplex PCR assay. TCRdb took this table from immuneACCESS and kept in-frame rearrangements with V and J called. Such tables lack part of the clones; where checked against another copy, unresolved V genes explain under half of the gap, and the rest is unexplained. The sample records under 130,000 clones, approximately 86% of which are singletons. The ten largest make up roughly 2.2% of the sample. The specimen comprised PBMCs, sampled around atezolizumab (anti-PD-L1) treatment. The receptors stem from a man aged 45-65 years with urothelial cancer.

The chain couples TRBV6-1 to TRBJ2-2, with D unresolved. The CDR3 is made up of 15 amino acids. CDR1 and CDR2 (germline): MNHNS, SASEGT. The V gene lost 7 bases and the J gene lost 0 bases, with 12 bases spanning the gap. DNA for the CDR3: TGTGCCAGCACTCCTTCTAACGCGAACACCGGGGAGCTGTTTTTT. It translates to CASTPSNANTGELFF.

This clone occurred many times. V usage is TRBV4-1 and J usage is TRBJ1-6; perhaps TRBD1 as D (5 bases). Trimming took off 2 bases at V and 10 bases at J, with 18 bases between the two ends. The CDR3 extends over 16 amino acids. Germline V gene data show CDR1 as MGHRA and CDR2 as YSYEKL. CDR3 DNA: TGCGCCAGCAGCCAACGCGTCCAATCAGGGATCTCACCCCTCCACTTT. Encoded protein: CASSQRVQSGISPLHF.

About this clone: Within the sample, other DNA sequences also encode this same CDR3. The chain employs TRBV6-6 and TRBJ1-4; weak D call: TRBD1 (6 bases). With 0 bases removed from V and 5 bases from J, the gap between germline ends came to 10 bases. The CDR3 runs 15 residues. Germline values: CDR1 MNHNY, CDR2 SVGAGI (reference sequence). The CDR3 is CASSYSGQSNEKLFF. The CDR3 nucleotides read TGTGCCAGCAGTTACTCCGGACAGTCAAATGAAAAACTGTTTTTT.

The rearrangement uses TRBV5-1 and TRBJ2-1, with TRBD2 matching over 10 bases. After removal of 7 bases from V and 7 bases from J, the junction contained 14 bases not matched to a gene. The V gene's germline CDR1 is SGHRS and CDR2 YFSETQ. CDR3 length equals 16 residues. The CDR3 spells CASGLGLAGEGNEQFF. DNA of the CDR3: TGCGCCAGCGGGCTTGGTCTAGCGGGAGAAGGAAATGAGCAGTTCTTC.

This clone was found a few times. This chain joins TRBV11-2 and TRBJ1-3; TRBD1 aligns across 7 bases. Unmatched junction bases numbered 2, after V lost 3 bases and J lost 0 bases. This CDR3 is 15 amino acids long. Germline V lookup: CDR1 SGHAT, CDR2 FQNNGV. CDR3 in DNA: TGTGCCAGCAGCTTCAACAGGGGCTCTGGAAACACCATATATTTT. Protein product: CASSFNRGSGNTIYF.

The chain is built from TRBV20-1 and TRBJ2-1; TRBD1 matches at 8 bases. This CDR3 region has 11 residues. After removal of 3 bases from V and 15 bases from J, the junction contained 7 bases not matched to a gene. The germline gives CDR1 DFQATT, CDR2 SNEGSKA (reference sequence). CDR3 nucleotide sequence: TGCAGTGCTAGCGCCGGGACAGGATCGTTCTTC. Translating it yields CSASAGTGSFF.